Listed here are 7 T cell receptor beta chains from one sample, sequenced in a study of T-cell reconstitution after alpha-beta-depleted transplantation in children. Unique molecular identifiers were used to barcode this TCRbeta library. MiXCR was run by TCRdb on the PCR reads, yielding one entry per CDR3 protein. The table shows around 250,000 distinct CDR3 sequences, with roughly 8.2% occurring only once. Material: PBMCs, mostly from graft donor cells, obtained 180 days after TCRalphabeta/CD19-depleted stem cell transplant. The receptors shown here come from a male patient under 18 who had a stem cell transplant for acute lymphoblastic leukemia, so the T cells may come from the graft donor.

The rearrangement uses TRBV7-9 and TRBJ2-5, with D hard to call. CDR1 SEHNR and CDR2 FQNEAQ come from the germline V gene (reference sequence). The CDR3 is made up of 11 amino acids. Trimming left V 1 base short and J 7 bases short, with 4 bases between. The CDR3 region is CASSLDATQYF. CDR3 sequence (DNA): TGTGCCAGCAGCTTAGACGCGACCCAGTACTTC.

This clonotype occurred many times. The CDR3 is CASSVPGGGETQYF. CDR3 DNA sequence: TGTGCCAGCAGCGTCCCCGGAGGCGGAGAGACCCAGTACTTC. The chain joins TRBV7-9 to TRBJ2-5; tentative D call: TRBD2 (5 bases). The CDR3 loop spans 14 amino acids. V lost 5 bases and J 4 bases, leaving 14 bases between the germline ends. Germline V lookup: CDR1 SEHNR, CDR2 FQNEAQ (reference sequence).

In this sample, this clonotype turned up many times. In DNA form, the CDR3 reads TGCAGCGGCCTACGCGGTTTAGCCTACAATGAGCAGTTCTTC. Encoded protein: CSGLRGLAYNEQFF. V is TRBV29-1 and J is TRBJ2-1; no clear D. Trimming stripped 7 bases from V and 2 bases from J, with 15 bases between. Germline V CDR1 and CDR2: SQVTM, ANQGSEA. The CDR3 is 14 amino acids.

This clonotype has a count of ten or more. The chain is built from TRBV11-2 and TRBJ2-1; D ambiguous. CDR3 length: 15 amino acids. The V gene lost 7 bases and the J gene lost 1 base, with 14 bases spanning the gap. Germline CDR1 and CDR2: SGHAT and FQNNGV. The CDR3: CASTQHSRSYNEQFF. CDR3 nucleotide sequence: TGTGCCAGCACCCAACATTCTAGGTCCTACAATGAGCAGTTCTTC.

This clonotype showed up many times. The CDR3 bases are TGTGCCAGCAGCCCGGACAGTTCCTATGGCTACACCTTC. Translating it yields CASSPDSSYGYTF. The rearrangement uses TRBV9 and TRBJ1-2, with D maybe TRBD1 (6 bases). Per germline, CDR1 SGDLS and CDR2 YYNGEE. V was clipped by 4 bases and J by 4 bases, with 11 bases between them. CDR3 length equals 13 residues.

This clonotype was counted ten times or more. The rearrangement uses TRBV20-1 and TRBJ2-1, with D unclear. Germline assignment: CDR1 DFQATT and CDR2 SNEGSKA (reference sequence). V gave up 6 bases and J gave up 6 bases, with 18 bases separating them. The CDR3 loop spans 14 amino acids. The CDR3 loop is CSAPLNPSVNEQFF. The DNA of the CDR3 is TGCAGTGCCCCGCTTAATCCCTCTGTCAATGAGCAGTTCTTC.

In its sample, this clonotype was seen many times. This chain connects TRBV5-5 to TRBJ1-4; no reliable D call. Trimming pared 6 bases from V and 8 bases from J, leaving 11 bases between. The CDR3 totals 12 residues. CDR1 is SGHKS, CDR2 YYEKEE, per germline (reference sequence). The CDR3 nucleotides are TGTGCCAGCACATCCGGAGGAGAAAAACTGTTTTTT. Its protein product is CASTSGGEKLFF. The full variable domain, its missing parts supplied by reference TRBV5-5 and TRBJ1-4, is DAGVTQSPTHLIKTRGQQVTLRCSPISGHKSVSWYQQVLGQGPQFIFQYYEKEERGRGNFPDRFSARQFPNYSSELNVNALLLGDSALYLCASTSGGEKLFFGSGTQLSVL.